What follows describes a single TCR beta chain. The antigen remains unidentified. These data belong to a study of cytomegalovirus exposure and HLA in healthy donors. Findings and caveats of the study: As was reported, the classifier diagnosed cytomegalovirus status with high specificity and sensitivity.

Germline CDR1 reads MDHEN; CDR2 reads SYDVKM. The CDR3 runs to 17 residues. With V trimmed by 3 bases and J by 0 bases, 9 bases remained unmatched. The protocol was immunoSEQ multiplex PCR, while the TCRdb copy is restricted to in-frame clones and leaves out a portion. The sample has almost 200,000 clones, about 81% seen once. The receptor's source is a woman younger than 45 in good health and CMV-seronegative. Sequencing was carried out using PBMCs. The chain combines TRBV28 with TRBJ2-3; 7 bases are a match to TRBD1. The chain's CDR3 is CASSFARTGSSTDTQYF. The CDR3 nucleotides are TGTGCCAGCAGTTTCGCCCGGACAGGATCTAGCACAGATACGCAGTATTTT.